Listed here are 4 T cell receptor beta chains from one sample, sequenced in a study of blood T cells in healthy people across ages. Then a second PCR, running about 6 to 11 cycles, was carried out with a sample-barcoded 5' primer and a J-beta primer mix. Using its own MiXCR run on the 5' RACE reads, TCRdb lists one record per CDR3 protein. The data hold over 1,300,000 distinct CDR3 sequences, with around 59% observed a single time. Material: blood. These receptors were taken from a man younger than 30 in good health.

The rearrangement joins TRBV6-5 to TRBJ2-5, with TRBD2 as a possible D gene (5 bases). This CDR3 is built from 11 residues. V lost 4 bases, J lost 11 bases, and 11 bases lay in between. Per the germline V gene, CDR1 is MNHEY and CDR2 is SVGAGI. CDR3 loop: CASSSGNQQYF. CDR3 nucleotide sequence: TGTGCCAGCAGTTCGGGGAATCAGCAGTACTTC.

Here the CDR3 reads CASSQPSVAYEQYF. The DNA of the CDR3 is TGCGCCAGCAGCCAACCTAGCGTAGCCTACGAGCAGTACTTC. The chain recombines TRBV4-1 with TRBJ2-5; tentative D call: TRBD2 (6 bases). The DNA end lines up better with TRBJ2-7; the J call may be wrong. The CDR3 spans 14 residues. CDR1 is MGHRA and CDR2 is YSYEKL in the germline V gene.

This clonotype was observed a few times. The DNA for the CDR3 is TGTGCCAGCAGTGTAAACGAAAATCAGCCCCAGCATTTT. It specifies CASSVNENQPQHF. J is TRBJ1-5 and V is TRBV12-3 or TRBV12-4, with D unresolved. CDR3 length: 13 residues. The V end lost 5 bases, the J end lost 4 bases, and 9 bases lay between the germline ends.

This clonotype has only one observation. The chain carries TRBV7-6 and TRBJ2-1; TRBD1 matches 9 bases. CDR3 length: 16 residues. Trimming took 5 bases from V and 8 from J; bases not matched to a gene: 13. Looked up from germline, CDR1 is SGHVS and CDR2 is FNYEAQ. The CDR3: CASSPASGTGLDEQFF. DNA of the CDR3: TGTGCCAGCAGCCCCGCTTCCGGGACAGGGTTGGATGAGCAGTTCTTC.